One sample yielded the 24 T cell receptor beta chains listed below, sequenced in a study of post-analysis software for immune sequencing data. Study-wide points: Controls had lower frequencies than patients of five TRBV segments, which included TRBV5-6, TRBV5-1 and TRBV20-1.

These receptors have no identified antigens. Unique molecular identifiers featured in each of the TCR beta cDNA libraries. MiXCR, run by TCRdb on the PCR reads, gives a single entry per CDR3 protein. In the table there are hundreds of thousands of distinct CDR3 sequences, roughly 58% of which are singletons. The sample comprised blood. These receptors were taken from a girl aged 10 to 17 with multiple sclerosis.

The genes are TRBV7-6 and TRBJ2-3; 10 nucleotides agree with TRBD2. Germline V gene lookup returns CDR1 SGHVS and CDR2 FNYEAQ. V shed 5 bases and J 3 bases; nucleotides not matched to a gene: 11. This CDR3 has 17 residues. The CDR3 loop reads CASSLQSSGGITDTQYF. The CDR3 region has the DNA TGTGCCAGCAGCCTACAGTCTAGCGGGGGAATTACAGATACGCAGTATTTT. Together with reference TRBV7-6 and TRBJ2-3, the CDR3 gives the full variable domain: GAGVSQSPRYKVTKRGQDVALRCDPISGHVSLYWYRQALGQGPEFLTYFNYEAQQDKSGLPNDRFSAERPEGSISTLTIQRTEQRDSAMYRCASSLQSSGGITDTQYFGPGTRLTVL.

The chain uses TRBV6-6 and TRBJ2-7; D gene ambiguous. CDR1 is MNHNY, CDR2 SVGAGI, per germline (reference sequence). The CDR3 loop spans 12 amino acids. V was pared by 1 base and J by 5 bases, with 6 bases between. CDR3 in DNA: TGTGCCAGCAGTTACTGGGTGGACGAGCAGTACTTC. It encodes CASSYWVDEQYF.

The genes are TRBV7-9 and TRBJ2-5; D unclear. Trimming pared 5 bases from V and 7 bases from J, leaving 5 bases between. The CDR3 has 10 amino acids. Looked up from germline, CDR1 is SEHNR and CDR2 is FQNEAQ (reference sequence). This CDR3 reads CASSGGTQYF. The DNA for the CDR3 is TGTGCCAGCAGCGGTGGGACCCAGTACTTC.

The J gene is TRBJ2-1, the V gene TRBV6-1; tentative D call: TRBD1 (5 bases). The CDR3 is made up of 15 amino acids. From germline, CDR1 is MNHNS and CDR2 SASEGT. Deletions cut 3 bases from V and 10 bases from J, with 19 bases between. CDR3 in DNA: TGTGCCAGCAGTGAGGAACCAGGTGCGTGGGGCGAGCAGTTCTTC. This gives the protein CASSEEPGAWGEQFF.

The chain is built from TRBV30 and TRBJ1-4, with D possibly being TRBD1 (6 bases). CDR1 GTSNPN and CDR2 SVGIG come from the germline V gene (reference sequence). Trimming shortened V by 1 base and J by 3 bases, and 9 bases separated the two germline ends. CDR3 size: 14 residues. The CDR3 coding sequence is TGTGCCTGGAGTGCTTGGACAGCTAATGAAAAACTGTTTTTT. This translates into CAWSAWTANEKLFF.

The chain joins TRBV18 to TRBJ2-1, with 7 bases fitting TRBD2. The CDR3 contains 16 residues. Germline assignment: CDR1 KGHSH and CDR2 LQKENI. V gave up 6 bases and J gave up 7 bases; unmatched junction bases: 15. As DNA, the CDR3 is TGTGCCAGCTCGTACACGGGGAGGGCCATCAAGAATGAGCAGTTCTTC. Residues: CASSYTGRAIKNEQFF.

The V and J genes are TRBV6-2 or TRBV6-3 and TRBJ2-7; 7 positions match TRBD2. V was clipped by 5 bases and J by 0 bases; unmatched bases: 7. Looked up from germline, CDR1 is MNHEY and CDR2 is SVGEGT. CDR3 length equals 15 residues. The CDR3 is CASSHRGTTSYEQYF. The CDR3 coding sequence is TGTGCCAGCAGTCACCGAGGGACTACCTCCTACGAGCAGTACTTC.

The rearrangement uses TRBV29-1 and TRBJ2-7; D possibly corresponds to TRBD2 (5 bases). CDR3 length: 13 residues. Germline lookup yields CDR1 SQVTM and CDR2 ANQGSEA. Trimming left V 7 bases short and J 2 bases short, with 15 bases between. CDR3 in amino acids: CSALTPEAYEQYF. The CDR3 nucleotides read TGCAGCGCCTTGACCCCGGAGGCCTACGAGCAGTACTTC.

As concerns this clonotype: This could be a read error, since a much larger clone is one nucleotide away. The J gene is TRBJ2-7, the V gene TRBV20-1; a weak D match, TRBD1 (5 bases). V lost 1 base, J lost 9 bases, and 16 bases lay in between. The CDR3 is 13 amino acids. Germline loops: CDR1 DFQATT, CDR2 SNEGSKA (reference sequence). CDR3 amino acids: CSARASTVHVQYF. DNA for the CDR3: TGCAGTGCTAGAGCCTCGACAGTTCACGTGCAGTACTTC.

V gene TRBV7-2 combines with J gene TRBJ2-7; D possibly matches TRBD1 or TRBD2 (5 bases each). V was shortened by 0 bases and J by 0 bases, with 15 bases between the two germline ends. Germline V gene lookup returns CDR1 SGHTA and CDR2 FQGNSA. This CDR3 has 17 amino acids. CDR3 coding DNA: TGTGCCAGCAGCTTAGCGCCGCCGGGACGGGGCTCCTACGAGCAGTACTTC. This sequence encodes CASSLAPPGRGSYEQYF.

This chain connects TRBV20-1 to TRBJ2-3, with TRBD2 identical over 10 bases. Germline V gives CDR1 DFQATT, CDR2 SNEGSKA (reference sequence). V shed 6 bases and J 0 bases; nucleotides not matched to a gene: 6. The CDR3 is made up of 15 amino acids. This CDR3 reads CSAQPLAGSTDTQYF. The CDR3 DNA is TGCAGTGCCCAGCCACTAGCGGGGAGCACAGATACGCAGTATTTT.

J is TRBJ2-3 and V is TRBV12-3 or TRBV12-4; 13 bases agree with TRBD2. V lost 6 bases to trimming and J lost 5 bases; unmatched junction nucleotides: 14. The CDR3 has 18 amino acids. CDR3 sequence reads: CASSPALGLAGVLDTQYF. DNA of the CDR3: TGTGCCAGCAGCCCCGCCCTAGGACTAGCGGGGGTTCTAGATACGCAGTATTTT.

The chain carries TRBV7-8 and TRBJ2-1; TRBD2 matches 7 bases. This CDR3 region has 17 residues. Germline trimming cut 3 bases from V and 1 base from J; bases unmatched to any gene: 9. Germline CDR1 is SGHVS and CDR2 is FQNEAQ. DNA of the CDR3: TGTGCCAGCAGCTTCCGCGGCGGGGGAGGGTCCTACAATGAGCAGTTCTTC. Translation gives CASSFRGGGGSYNEQFF.

This sequence joins TRBV7-3 and TRBJ1-6, with 10 bases lining up with TRBD1. The J segment lost 6 bases and the V segment lost 2 bases, leaving 7 bases of the junction unmatched. Looked up from germline, CDR1 is SGHTA and CDR2 is FQGTGA. The CDR3 totals 17 residues. The CDR3 reads CASSLGDRGSLNSPLHF. The CDR3 DNA sequence: TGTGCCAGCAGCTTAGGGGACAGGGGATCTCTTAATTCACCCCTCCACTTT.

This clonotype has more than one count but fewer than ten. The gene calls are TRBV20-1 and TRBJ2-3; TRBD1 matches 11 bases. This CDR3 is built from 14 residues. The germline V gene encodes CDR1 DFQATT and CDR2 SNEGSKA (reference sequence). Unmatched junction bases numbered 8, after V lost 8 bases and J lost 4 bases. This CDR3 reads CSPQDRGRSDTQYF. For the CDR3, the DNA is TGCAGTCCGCAGGACAGGGGGCGTTCAGATACGCAGTATTTT.

The chain combines TRBV5-1 with TRBJ2-5; 10 bases match TRBD1. Judging by the DNA end, TRBJ2-7 fits better; the J call may be wrong. CDR3 length: 15 residues. Germline CDR1 is SGHRS and CDR2 is YFSETQ. CDR3 sequence reads: CASSFLTGGATEQYF. DNA of the CDR3: TGCGCCAGCAGCTTTTTGACAGGGGGCGCGACCGAGCAGTACTTC.

V and J are TRBV20-1 and TRBJ2-2; 7 bases agree with TRBD1. The CDR3 spans 14 residues. The junction had 4 bases not matched to a gene; V was cut back by 6 bases and J by 0 bases. Germline CDR1 and CDR2: DFQATT and SNEGSKA (reference sequence). The CDR3 is CSARQGANTGELFF. CDR3 nucleotide sequence: TGCAGTGCCCGGCAGGGGGCGAACACCGGGGAGCTGTTTTTT.

This sequence joins TRBV30 and TRBJ2-3, with D possibly being TRBD1 (6 bases). The germline V gene encodes CDR1 GTSNPN and CDR2 SVGIG (reference sequence). The CDR3 spans 15 residues. Trimming removed 1 base at V and 0 bases at J, with 11 bases between. DNA for the CDR3: TGTGCCTGGAGTGCTACAGGGTCTAGCACAGATACGCAGTATTTT. This codes for CAWSATGSSTDTQYF.

V is TRBV12-3 or TRBV12-4 and J is TRBJ2-1; D call uncertain. Trimming pared 0 bases from V and 8 bases from J, leaving 11 bases between. The CDR3 has 14 amino acids. The CDR3 DNA reads TGTGCCAGCAGTTTAGCGTTGTCGGTGGATGAGCAGTTCTTC. Translation: CASSLALSVDEQFF.

This clonotype has just one count. The CDR3 region is CASSSDLTSGSFNEQFF. The DNA of the CDR3 is TGCGCCAGCAGCTCCGACTTGACTAGCGGGAGTTTCAATGAGCAGTTCTTC. The rearrangement uses TRBV5-1 and TRBJ2-1; 12 positions match TRBD2. Germline CDR1 reads SGHRS; CDR2 reads YFSETQ. The CDR3 spans 17 residues. V was pared by 3 bases and J by 6 bases, with 10 bases of the junction left unmatched.

J is TRBJ2-7 and V is TRBV5-1; a weak D match, TRBD2 (6 bases). Between the trimmed V and J ends, which lost 4 bases and 0 bases, there was a span of 17 bases. The CDR3 has 16 residues. CDR1 is SGHRS and CDR2 is YFSETQ in the germline V gene. The CDR3: CASSLDLAESSYEQYF. The CDR3 coding sequence is TGCGCCAGCAGCCTGGACTTAGCGGAAAGCTCCTACGAGCAGTACTTC.

The J gene is TRBJ1-2, the V gene TRBV12-3 or TRBV12-4; possible D gene TRBD1, 6 bases. The V gene lost 7 bases and the J gene lost 8 bases, with 14 bases spanning the gap. The CDR3 is 12 residues long. As DNA, the CDR3 is TGTGCCAGCAACTATAACAGGGACGGCTACACCTTC. Amino acid sequence: CASNYNRDGYTF.

This clonotype was counted between two and nine times. The rearrangement links TRBV7-8 to TRBJ1-2; TRBD1 agrees at 10 bases. The CDR3 totals 15 residues. V trimming: 4 bases; J trimming: 8 bases; junction bases outside the gene matches: 10. Per germline, CDR1 SGHVS and CDR2 FQNEAQ. The CDR3 bases are TGTGCCAGCAGCTATTCCCGTGGGACAGGGGAGGGCTACACCTTC. It translates to CASSYSRGTGEGYTF.

The rearrangement links TRBV12-5 to TRBJ2-7; D is unresolved. CDR1 is LGHNT and CDR2 is FRNRAP in the germline V gene. CDR3 length equals 14 residues. The V and J ends lost 2 bases and 6 bases respectively, with 14 bases between them. The CDR3 DNA is TGTGCTAGTGGTTTGCCCTCAAATCCCTCCGAGCAGTACTTC. Translated: CASGLPSNPSEQYF.